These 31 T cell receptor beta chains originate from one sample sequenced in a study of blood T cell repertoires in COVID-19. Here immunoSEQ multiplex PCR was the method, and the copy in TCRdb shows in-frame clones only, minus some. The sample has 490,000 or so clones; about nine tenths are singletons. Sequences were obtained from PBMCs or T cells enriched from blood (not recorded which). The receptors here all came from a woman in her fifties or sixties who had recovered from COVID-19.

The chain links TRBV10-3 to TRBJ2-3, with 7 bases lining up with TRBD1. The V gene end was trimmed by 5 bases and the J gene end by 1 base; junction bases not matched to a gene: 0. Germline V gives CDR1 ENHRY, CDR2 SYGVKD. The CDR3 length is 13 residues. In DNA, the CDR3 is TGTGCCATCAGTCAGGGGGGCACAGATACGCAGTATTTT. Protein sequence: CAISQGGTDTQYF.

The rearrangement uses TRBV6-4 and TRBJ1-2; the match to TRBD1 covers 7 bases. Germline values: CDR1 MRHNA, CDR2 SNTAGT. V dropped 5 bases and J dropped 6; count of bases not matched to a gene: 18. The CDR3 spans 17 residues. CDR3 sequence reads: CASSRQPASGGSDGYTF. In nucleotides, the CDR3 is TGTGCCAGCAGTCGCCAACCAGCCTCAGGGGGATCGGATGGCTACACCTTC.

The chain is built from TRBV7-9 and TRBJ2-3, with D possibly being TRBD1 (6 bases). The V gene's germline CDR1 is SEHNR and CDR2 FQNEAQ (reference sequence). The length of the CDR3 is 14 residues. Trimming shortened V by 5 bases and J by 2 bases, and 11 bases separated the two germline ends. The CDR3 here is CASSLRTDTDTQYF. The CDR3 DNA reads TGTGCCAGCAGCCTCCGGACAGACACAGATACGCAGTATTTT.

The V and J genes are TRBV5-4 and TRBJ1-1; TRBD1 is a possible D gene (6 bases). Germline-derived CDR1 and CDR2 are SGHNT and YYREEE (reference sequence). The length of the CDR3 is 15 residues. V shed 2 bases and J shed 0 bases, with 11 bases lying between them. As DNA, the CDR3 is TGTGCCAGCAGCTTCGGACAGACTATGAACACTGAAGCTTTCTTT. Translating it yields CASSFGQTMNTEAFF. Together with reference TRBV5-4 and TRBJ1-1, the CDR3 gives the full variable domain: ETGVTQSPTHLIKTRGQQVTLRCSSQSGHNTVSWYQQALGQGPQFIFQYYREEENGRGNFPPRFSGLQFPNYSSELNVNALELDDSALYLCASSFGQTMNTEAFFGQGTRLTVV.

As DNA, the CDR3 is TGTGCCAGCAGCTCCACCCCGCCGGGAGGGAGGGGAATTCACACCTTC. Encoded protein: CASSSTPPGGRGIHTF. The V gene is TRBV11-3, the J gene TRBJ1-2, with D possibly being TRBD1 (5 bases). The CDR3 spans 16 residues. Germline CDR1 SGHNT, CDR2 YENEEA. Trimming stripped 4 bases from V and 12 bases from J, with 27 bases between.

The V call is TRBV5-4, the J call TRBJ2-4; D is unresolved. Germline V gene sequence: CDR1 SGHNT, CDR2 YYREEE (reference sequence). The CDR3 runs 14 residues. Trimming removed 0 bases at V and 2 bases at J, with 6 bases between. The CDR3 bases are TGTGCCAGCAGCTTGGCCGAGTCCAAAAACATTCAGTACTTC. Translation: CASSLAESKNIQYF.

In DNA form, the CDR3 reads TGTGCCAGCAGTGCACAGGGTTCAGCCTATGGCTACACCTTC. Translating gives CASSAQGSAYGYTF. The chain links TRBV2 to TRBJ1-2; perhaps TRBD1 as D (6 bases). This CDR3 has 14 residues. Trimming shortened V by 4 bases and J by 4 bases, and 13 bases separated the two germline ends. Germline V lookup: CDR1 SNHLY, CDR2 FYNNEI.

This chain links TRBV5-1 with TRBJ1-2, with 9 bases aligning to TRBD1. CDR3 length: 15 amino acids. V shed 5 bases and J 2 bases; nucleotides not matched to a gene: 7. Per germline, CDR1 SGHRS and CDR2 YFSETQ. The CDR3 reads CASRDGTGPNYGYTF. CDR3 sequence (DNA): TGCGCCAGCAGGGACGGGACAGGGCCGAACTATGGCTACACCTTC.

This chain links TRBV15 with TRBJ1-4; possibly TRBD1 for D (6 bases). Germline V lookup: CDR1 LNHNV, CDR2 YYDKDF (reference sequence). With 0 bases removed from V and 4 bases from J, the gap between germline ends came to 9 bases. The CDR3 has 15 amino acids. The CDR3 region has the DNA TGTGCCACCAGCAGAGATACAGGGAGTAATGAAAAACTGTTTTTT. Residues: CATSRDTGSNEKLFF.

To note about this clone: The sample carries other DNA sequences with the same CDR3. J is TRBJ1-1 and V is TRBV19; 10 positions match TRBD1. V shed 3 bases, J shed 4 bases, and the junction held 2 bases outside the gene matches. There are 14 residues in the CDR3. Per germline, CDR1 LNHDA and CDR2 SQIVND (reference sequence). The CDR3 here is CASSIRTGGTEAFF. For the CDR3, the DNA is TGTGCCAGTAGTATTAGGACAGGGGGCACTGAAGCTTTCTTT. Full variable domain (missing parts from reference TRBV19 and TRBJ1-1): DGGITQSPKYLFRKEGQNVTLSCEQNLNHDAMYWYRQDPGQGLRLIYYSQIVNDFQKGDIAEGYSVSREKKESFPLTVTSAQKNPTAFYLCASSIRTGGTEAFFGQGTRLTVV.

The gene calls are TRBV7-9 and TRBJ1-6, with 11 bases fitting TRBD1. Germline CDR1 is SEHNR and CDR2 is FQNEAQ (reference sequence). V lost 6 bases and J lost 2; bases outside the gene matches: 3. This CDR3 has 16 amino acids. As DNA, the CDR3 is TGTGCCAGCAGAGGACAGGGGGCACCCTATAATTCACCCCTCCACTTT. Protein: CASRGQGAPYNSPLHF.

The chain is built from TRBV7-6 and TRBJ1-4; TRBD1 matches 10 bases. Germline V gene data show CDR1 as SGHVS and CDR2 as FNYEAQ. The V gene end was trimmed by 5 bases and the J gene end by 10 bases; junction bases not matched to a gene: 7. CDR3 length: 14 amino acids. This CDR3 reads CASSGTGVDGKLFF. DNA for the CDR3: TGTGCCAGCAGCGGGACAGGGGTCGACGGAAAACTGTTTTTT.

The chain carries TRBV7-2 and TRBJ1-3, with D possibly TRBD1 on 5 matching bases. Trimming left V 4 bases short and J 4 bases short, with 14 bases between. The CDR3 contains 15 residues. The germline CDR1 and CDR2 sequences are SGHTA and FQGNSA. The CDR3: CASSSVGGSGNTIYF. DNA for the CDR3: TGTGCCAGCAGCTCCGTCGGGGGTTCGGGAAACACCATATATTTT.

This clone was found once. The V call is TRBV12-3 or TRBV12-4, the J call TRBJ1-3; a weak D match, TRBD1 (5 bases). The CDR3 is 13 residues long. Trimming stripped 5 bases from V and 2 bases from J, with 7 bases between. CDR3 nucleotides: TGTGCCAGCAGTAGGGGAACTGGAAACACCATATATTTT. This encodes CASSRGTGNTIYF.

Here the CDR3 DNA reads TGTGCCAGCAGCTTTGTTCCGGGACAGGGGGAAAAAACTGAAGCTTTCTTT. This translates into CASSFVPGQGEKTEAFF. The chain couples TRBV5-5 to TRBJ1-1, with 11 nucleotides matching TRBD1. The CDR3 consists of 17 residues. Germline CDR1 and CDR2: SGHKS and YYEKEE (reference sequence). Trimming removed 2 bases from V and 5 bases from J; junction bases left unmatched: 11.

The CDR3 region is CASSPDRGDTGELFF. CDR3 in DNA: TGCGCCAGCAGCCCAGACAGGGGGGACACCGGGGAGCTGTTTTTT. V is TRBV5-1 and J is TRBJ2-2; TRBD1 matches 9 bases. Trimming took 4 bases from V and 3 from J; bases not matched to a gene: 4. This CDR3 has 15 residues. Germline assignment: CDR1 SGHRS and CDR2 YFSETQ.

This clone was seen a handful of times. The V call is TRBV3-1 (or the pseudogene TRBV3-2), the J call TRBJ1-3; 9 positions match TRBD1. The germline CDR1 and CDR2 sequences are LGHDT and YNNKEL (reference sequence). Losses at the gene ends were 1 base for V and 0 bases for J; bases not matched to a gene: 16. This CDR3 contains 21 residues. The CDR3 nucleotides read TGTGCCAGCAGCCAAGGGTATCTCGGGACAGGGTCGAGAAGCTCTGGAAACACCATATATTTT. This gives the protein CASSQGYLGTGSRSSGNTIYF.

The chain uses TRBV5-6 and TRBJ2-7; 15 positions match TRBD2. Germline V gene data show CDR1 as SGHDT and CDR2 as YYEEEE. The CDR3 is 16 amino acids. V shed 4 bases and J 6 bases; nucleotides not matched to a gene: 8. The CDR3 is CASSLGLAGGPGEQYV. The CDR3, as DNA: TGTGCCAGCAGCCTCGGACTAGCGGGGGGGCCTGGCGAGCAGTACGTC.

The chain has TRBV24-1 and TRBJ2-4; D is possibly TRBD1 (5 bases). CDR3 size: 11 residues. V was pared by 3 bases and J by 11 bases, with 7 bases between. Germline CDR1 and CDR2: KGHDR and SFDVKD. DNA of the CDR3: TGTGCCACCAGTGATGGGGCTTTTCAGTACTTC. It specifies CATSDGAFQYF.

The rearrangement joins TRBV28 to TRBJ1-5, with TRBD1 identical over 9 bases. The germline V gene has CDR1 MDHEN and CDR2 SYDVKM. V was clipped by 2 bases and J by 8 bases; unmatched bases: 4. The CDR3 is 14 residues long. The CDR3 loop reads CASSLRDRAKPQHF. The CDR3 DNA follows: TGTGCCAGCAGTTTAAGGGACAGGGCCAAGCCCCAGCATTTT.

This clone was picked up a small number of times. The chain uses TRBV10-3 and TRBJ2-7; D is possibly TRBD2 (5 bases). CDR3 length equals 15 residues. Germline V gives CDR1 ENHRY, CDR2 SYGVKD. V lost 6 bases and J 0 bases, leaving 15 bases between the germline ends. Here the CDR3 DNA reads TGTGCCATCAGCGTTTTTGGACTTTCCTCCTACGAGCAGTACTTC. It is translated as CAISVFGLSSYEQYF.

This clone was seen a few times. The CDR3 is CASSLGGQGSYGYTF. CDR3 in DNA: TGTGCCAGCAGCTTAGGGGGACAGGGAAGCTATGGCTACACCTTC. This chain links TRBV7-2 with TRBJ1-2, with TRBD1 identical over 9 bases. This CDR3 comprises 15 residues. V trimming: 1 base; J trimming: 4 bases; junction bases outside the gene matches: 4. Looked up from germline, CDR1 is SGHTA and CDR2 is FQGNSA.

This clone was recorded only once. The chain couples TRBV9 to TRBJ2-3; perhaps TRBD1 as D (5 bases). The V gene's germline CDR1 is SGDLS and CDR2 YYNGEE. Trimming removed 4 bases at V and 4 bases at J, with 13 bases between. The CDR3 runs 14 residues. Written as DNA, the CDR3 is TGTGCCAGCAGCATATCAACAGGTCCAGATACGCAGTATTTT. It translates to CASSISTGPDTQYF. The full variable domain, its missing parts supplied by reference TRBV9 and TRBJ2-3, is DSGVTQTPKHLITATGQRVTLRCSPRSGDLSVYWYQQSLDQGLQFLIQYYNGEERAKGNILERFSAQQFPDLHSELNLSSLELGDSALYFCASSISTGPDTQYFGPGTRLTVL.

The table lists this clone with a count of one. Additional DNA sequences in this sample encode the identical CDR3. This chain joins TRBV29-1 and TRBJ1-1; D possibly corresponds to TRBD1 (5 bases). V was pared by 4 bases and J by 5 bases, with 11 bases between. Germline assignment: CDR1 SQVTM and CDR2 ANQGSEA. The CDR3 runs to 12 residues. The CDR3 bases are TGCAGCGTTGGGGAGGGGTTTACTGAAGCTTTCTTT. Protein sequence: CSVGEGFTEAFF.

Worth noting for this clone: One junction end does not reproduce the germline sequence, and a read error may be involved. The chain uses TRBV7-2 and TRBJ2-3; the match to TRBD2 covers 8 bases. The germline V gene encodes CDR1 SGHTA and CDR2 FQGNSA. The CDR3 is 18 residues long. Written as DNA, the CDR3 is TGTGCCAGCAGCCTAGCCTGGGGGCGGGGGGCTTTTGGAGATACGCAGTATTTT. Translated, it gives CASSLAWGRGAFGDTQYF.

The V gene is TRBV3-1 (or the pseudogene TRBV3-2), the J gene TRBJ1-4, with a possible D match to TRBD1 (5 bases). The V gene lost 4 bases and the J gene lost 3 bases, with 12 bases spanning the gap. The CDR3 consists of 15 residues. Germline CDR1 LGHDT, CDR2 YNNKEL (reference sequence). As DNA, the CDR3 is TGTGCCAGCAGCCGGCAAGGGGTAGCTAATGAAAAACTGTTTTTT. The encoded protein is CASSRQGVANEKLFF.

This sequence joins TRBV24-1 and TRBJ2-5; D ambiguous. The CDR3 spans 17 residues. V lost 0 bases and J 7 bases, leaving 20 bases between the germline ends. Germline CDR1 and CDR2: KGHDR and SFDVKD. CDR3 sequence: CATSDLHLRHTPGTQYF. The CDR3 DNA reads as TGTGCCACCAGTGATTTGCATTTGAGGCATACACCGGGGACCCAGTACTTC.

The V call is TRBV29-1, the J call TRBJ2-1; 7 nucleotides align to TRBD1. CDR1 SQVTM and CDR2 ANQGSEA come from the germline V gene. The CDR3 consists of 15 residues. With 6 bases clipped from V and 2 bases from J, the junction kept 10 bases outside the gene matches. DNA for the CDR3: TGCAGCGTCGACCGGGACAGCCAAACCTACAATGAGCAGTTCTTC. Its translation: CSVDRDSQTYNEQFF.

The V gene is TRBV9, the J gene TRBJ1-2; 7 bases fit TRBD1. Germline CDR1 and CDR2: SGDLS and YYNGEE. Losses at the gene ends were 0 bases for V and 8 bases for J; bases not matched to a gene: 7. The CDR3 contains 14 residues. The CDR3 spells CASSVDEGGWGYTF. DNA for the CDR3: TGTGCCAGCAGCGTAGACGAAGGGGGCTGGGGCTACACCTTC.

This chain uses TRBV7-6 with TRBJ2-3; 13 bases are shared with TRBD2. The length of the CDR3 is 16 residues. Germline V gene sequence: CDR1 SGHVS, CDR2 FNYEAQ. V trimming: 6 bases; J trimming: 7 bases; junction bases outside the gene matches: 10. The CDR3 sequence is CASSSELAGGPNTQYF. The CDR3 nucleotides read TGTGCCAGCAGTTCTGAACTAGCGGGGGGGCCAAATACGCAGTATTTT.

The CDR3 sequence is CASSLGTGFGYTF. CDR3 sequence (DNA): TGTGCCAGCAGCCTAGGGACAGGGTTTGGCTACACCTTC. The chain combines TRBV3-1 (or the pseudogene TRBV3-2) with TRBJ1-2; 9 bases are a match to TRBD1. The CDR3 contains 13 residues. Unmatched junction bases numbered 4, after V lost 4 bases and J lost 7 bases. In germline, CDR1 is LGHDT, CDR2 YNNKEL (reference sequence).